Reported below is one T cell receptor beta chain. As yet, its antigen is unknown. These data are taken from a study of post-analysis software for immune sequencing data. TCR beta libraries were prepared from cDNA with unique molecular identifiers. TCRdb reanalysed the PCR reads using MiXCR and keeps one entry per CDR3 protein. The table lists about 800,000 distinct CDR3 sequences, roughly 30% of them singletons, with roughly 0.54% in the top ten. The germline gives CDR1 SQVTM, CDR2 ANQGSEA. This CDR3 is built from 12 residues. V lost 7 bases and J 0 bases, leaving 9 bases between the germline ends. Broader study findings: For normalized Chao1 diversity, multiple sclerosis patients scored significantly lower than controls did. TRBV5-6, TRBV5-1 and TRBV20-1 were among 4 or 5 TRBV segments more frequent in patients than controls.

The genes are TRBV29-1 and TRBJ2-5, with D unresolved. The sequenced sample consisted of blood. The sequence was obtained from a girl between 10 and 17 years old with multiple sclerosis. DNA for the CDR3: TGCAGCGGACCCAGCGACCAAGAGACCCAGTACTTC. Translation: CSGPSDQETQYF.